This T cell receptor (beta chain) was found in a study of blood T cell repertoires in COVID-19. Study context: The study drew acute and convalescent COVID-19 samples from the United States, Italy and Spain. The analysed material was cDNA or gDNA that came from T cells, B-cell-depleted T cells, or PBMCs.

This CDR3 has 13 residues. The trim removed 9 bases at V and 2 bases at J, leaving 6 bases unmatched. Measured with immunoSEQ multiplex PCR; TCRdb has only the in-frame clones, and not every one. Of 45,000 or so clones listed, 82% are singletons. Sequenced input: peripheral blood. This TCR derives from a woman in her sixties or seventies with acute or convalescent COVID-19. The chain combines TRBV6-7 with TRBJ2-7, with 8 bases lining up with TRBD1. TRBV6-7 has ORF status, its function being uncertain. Here the CDR3 reads CASFRDRTYEQYF. CDR3 in DNA: TGTGCCAGTTTCCGGGACAGGACCTACGAGCAGTACTTC.